The present TCR beta chain was sequenced within a study of patients and donors after allogeneic stem cell transplantation. TCRdb re-analysed the RT-PCR reads in MiXCR, keeping a single row per CDR3 protein. Among around 240,000 distinct CDR3 sequences, 12% to 15% were seen once, and the ten largest hold 11%. Sequencing used blood, either unsorted or a sorted T cell fraction (not recorded which). This sequence originates from a human donor who was either an allogeneic HSCT recipient or a stem cell or donor lymphocyte infusion donor (not recorded which). It is not recorded whose cells these are; they may come from a transplant donor.

The CDR3 region is CASSLALLGLAGGDTQYF. The CDR3 region has the DNA TGTGCCAGCAGCTTAGCCCTTCTGGGTCTAGCGGGTGGGGATACGCAGTATTTT. The rearrangement links TRBV7-2 to TRBJ2-3, with TRBD2 matching 8 bases. Unmatched junction bases numbered 14, after V lost 0 bases and J lost 6 bases. Germline values: CDR1 SGHTA, CDR2 FQGNSA. The CDR3 length is 18 residues.